The rows below give T cell receptor beta chains drawn from one sample of a study of regulatory T cells in long-lasting Graves disease. TCRdb called the multiplex PCR reads again in MiXCR, with one record for every CDR3 protein. The data contain hundreds of thousands of distinct CDR3 sequences, around 30% of them singletons. The sequencing here drew on peripheral blood mononuclear cells (PBMCs), taken when the disease was refractory, from a patient treated with antithyroid drugs. The receptor set was obtained from a female donor with Graves disease. Both conserved end residues are part of each CDR3. A D gene is named only where the DNA matches it firmly. A row's size may be missing; if present it is once, few, many or a size class.

d_call j_call v_call clone_size cdr3_aa cdr3_nt
TRBD1 TRBJ1-2 TRBV6-1 few CASRAPGTGTPLYGYTF TGTGCCAGCAGGGCCCCCGGGACAGGGACGCCCCTTTATGGCTACACCTTC
NA TRBJ1-1 TRBV19 few CASRQSGTEAFF TGTGCCAGTAGGCAATCGGGCACTGAAGCTTTCTTT
NA TRBJ2-7 TRBV14 few CASSQNRVYEQYF TGTGCCAGCAGCCAAAACAGGGTCTACGAGCAGTACTTC
NA TRBJ1-1 TRBV19 NA CASSIGQYQTEAFF TGTGCCAGTAGTATAGGACAATACCAGACTGAAGCTTTCTTT
TRBD1 TRBJ1-1 TRBV29-1 NA CSVGTGTVTEAFF TGCAGCGTGGGGACAGGTACGGTCACTGAAGCTTTCTTT
TRBD1 TRBJ2-7 TRBV2 NA CASKRTGTTYEQYF TGTGCCAGCAAACGGACAGGGACCACCTACGAGCAGTACTTC
NA TRBJ1-3 TRBV11-2 few CASSSGRRDRVISGNTIYF TGTGCCAGCAGCTCAGGGAGAAGGGACCGGGTCATCTCTGGAAACACCATATATTTT
NA TRBJ2-5 TRBV20-1 NA CSAGRVKETQYF TGCAGTGCTGGAAGGGTGAAAGAGACCCAGTACTTC
TRBD1 TRBJ1-2 TRBV7-2 few CATNRGSYGYTF TGTGCCACCAACAGGGGAAGCTATGGCTACACCTTC
TRBD2 TRBJ2-7 TRBV19 once CASSIDLSSGPYEQYF TGTGCCAGTAGTATAGATCTCTCTAGCGGCCCCTACGAGCAGTACTTC
TRBD1 TRBJ2-5 TRBV20-1 many CSATDRGGETQYF TGCAGTGCCACGGACAGGGGGGGAGAGACCCAGTACTTC
NA TRBJ1-1 TRBV5-6 NA CASSLGGAFLEFF TGTGCCAGCAGCTTGGGAGGAGCCTTTTTAGAATTCTTT
NA TRBJ1-6 TRBV19 few CASSMGRTDSPLHF TGTGCCAGTAGTATGGGGAGAACGGATTCACCCCTCCACTTT
TRBD1 TRBJ2-4 TRBV6-1 NA CASSEWDRGKNIQYF TGTGCCAGCAGTGAATGGGACAGGGGTAAAAACATTCAGTACTTC
TRBD1 TRBJ1-1 TRBV10-3 NA CAISDRQGSVLNTEAFF TGTGCCATCAGTGATCGACAGGGATCGGTCTTGAACACTGAAGCTTTCTTT
NA TRBJ2-2 TRBV7-9 NA CASSPVGLANTGELFF TGTGCCAGCAGTCCGGTTGGACTCGCGAACACCGGGGAGCTGTTTTTT
NA TRBJ1-1 TRBV27 NA CASSPSVAIEAFF TGTGCCAGCAGTCCGTCAGTTGCCATTGAAGCTTTCTTT
TRBD2 TRBJ2-1 TRBV2 many CASSEGLAVMHEQFF TGTGCCAGCAGTGAAGGTCTAGCGGTCATGCATGAGCAGTTCTTC
NA TRBJ1-1 TRBV7-3 NA CASSPSDLTEAFF TGTGCCAGCAGCCCCTCGGACCTCACTGAAGCTTTCTTT
NA TRBJ1-1 TRBV28 NA CASSSNTRAFF TGTGCCAGCAGCTCTAATACCCGGGCTTTCTTT
NA TRBJ2-5 TRBV30 NA CAFGGRETQYF TGTGCCTTCGGGGGCAGGGAGACCCAGTACTTC
TRBD1 TRBJ1-1 TRBV5-5 NA CASSPRGTGEAFF TGTGCCAGCAGTCCGAGGGGGACAGGTGAAGCTTTCTTT
TRBD1 TRBJ1-3 TRBV7-9 once CASMSGTGVTGNTIYF TGTGCCAGCATGTCCGGGACAGGGGTTACTGGAAACACCATATATTTT
TRBD2 TRBJ2-7 TRBV3-1 few CASSQAAGGRVEQYF TGTGCCAGCAGCCAAGCAGCGGGAGGTCGGGTCGAGCAGTACTTC
NA TRBJ2-7 TRBV20-1 NA CSAMFNLYEQYF TGCAGTGCTATGTTTAACCTCTACGAGCAGTACTTC
NA TRBJ1-5 TRBV2 many CASSVQSGQNQPQHF TGTGCCAGCAGTGTTCAGTCGGGTCAGAATCAGCCCCAGCATTTT
NA TRBJ1-5 TRBV6-1 NA CASSEVIINQPQHF TGTGCCAGCAGTGAGGTCATCATCAATCAGCCCCAGCATTTT
TRBD2 TRBJ2-7 TRBV27 many CASSFYSGSYEQYF TGTGCCAGCAGTTTCTATAGCGGGAGCTACGAGCAGTACTTC
TRBD2 TRBJ2-7 TRBV13 few CASSAGLAEDEQYF TGTGCCAGCAGCGCGGGACTAGCGGAAGACGAGCAGTACTTC
NA TRBJ2-7 TRBV6-1 few CASSDLTSVNEQYF TGTGCCAGCAGTGACTTGACTAGTGTCAACGAGCAGTACTTC
NA TRBJ1-2 TRBV19 NA CASMGGDPYGYTF TGTGCCAGTATGGGGGGAGACCCCTATGGCTACACCTTC
TRBD2 TRBJ2-7 TRBV5-6 NA CASSQGTSGRYEQYF TGTGCCAGCAGCCAGGGGACTAGCGGGAGGTACGAGCAGTACTTC
TRBD2 TRBJ2-7 TRBV9 NA CASSVAGGETPYEQYF TGTGCCAGCAGCGTAGCTGGGGGGGAGACCCCCTACGAGCAGTACTTC
NA TRBJ1-1 TRBV25-1 few CASSRAGRDTEAFF TGTGCCAGCAGTAGGGCAGGGAGGGACACTGAAGCTTTCTTT
NA TRBJ2-2 TRBV11-1 few CASSLGGIAGELFF TGTGCCAGCAGCTTAGGAGGGATCGCCGGGGAGCTGTTTTTT
TRBD1 TRBJ1-1 TRBV5-1 NA CASREVPLGQGAPRTEAFF TGCGCCAGCCGGGAAGTGCCTTTGGGACAGGGGGCGCCGAGGACTGAAGCTTTCTTT
NA TRBJ1-5 TRBV20-1 NA CSARDRADQPQHF TGCAGTGCTAGAGACAGGGCGGACCAGCCCCAGCATTTT
NA TRBJ1-1 TRBV29-1 many CSVVGNTEAFF TGCAGCGTTGTCGGGAACACTGAAGCTTTCTTT
TRBD2 TRBJ2-5 TRBV20-1 many CSARHSGLAGETQYF TGCAGTGCTAGACATTCGGGACTAGCGGGGGAGACCCAGTACTTC
TRBD1 TRBJ2-7 TRBV5-1 few CASSSPGQGKYEQYF TGCGCCAGCAGCTCTCCGGGACAGGGGAAATACGAGCAGTACTTC
NA TRBJ2-5 TRBV12-3/TRBV12-4 many CASSPPGAGNFAETQYF TGTGCCAGCAGTCCCCCCGGGGCAGGGAATTTTGCGGAGACCCAGTACTTC
NA TRBJ2-7 TRBV14 NA CASSQIAGPGGPYHEQYF TGTGCCAGCAGCCAAATTGCGGGACCTGGAGGTCCGTACCACGAGCAGTACTTC
NA TRBJ1-1 TRBV12-3/TRBV12-4 many CASSFPGNTEAFF TGTGCCAGCAGTTTCCCAGGGAACACTGAAGCTTTCTTT
NA TRBJ2-7 TRBV7-2 NA CASSLRVNEQYF TGTGCCAGCAGCTTACGAGTTAACGAGCAGTACTTC
NA TRBJ2-3 TRBV7-9 NA CASSLGGPSADTQYF TGTGCCAGCAGTCTAGGGGGACCGTCAGCAGATACGCAGTATTTT
NA TRBJ2-7 TRBV10-3 few CASSPVGGLTYEQYF TGTGCCAGCAGCCCCGTGGGGGGGCTGACCTACGAGCAGTACTTC
NA TRBJ2-6 TRBV7-9 many CASSLDGSGANVLTF TGTGCCAGCAGCTTAGATGGATCTGGGGCCAACGTCCTGACTTTC
NA TRBJ2-5 TRBV29-1 many CSVGQETQYF TGCAGCGTGGGACAAGAGACCCAGTACTTC
NA TRBJ2-1 TRBV7-9 NA CASSPGVNQFF TGTGCCAGCAGCCCTGGGGTAAACCAGTTCTTC
NA TRBJ1-5 TRBV6-1 few CASSPAGSNQPQHF TGTGCCAGCAGCCCGGCAGGAAGCAATCAGCCCCAGCATTTT
TRBD1 TRBJ1-1 TRBV12-3/TRBV12-4 many CASRRQGPDEAFF TGTGCCAGCAGGCGACAGGGGCCCGACGAAGCTTTCTTT
NA TRBJ1-5 TRBV12-3/TRBV12-4 many CASSPFAAGNQPQHF TGTGCCAGCAGTCCCTTCGCCGCAGGCAATCAGCCCCAGCATTTT
NA TRBJ1-2 TRBV12-3/TRBV12-4 many CATAPGGYTF TGTGCCACCGCTCCGGGTGGCTACACCTTC
NA TRBJ2-6 TRBV3-1 NA CASSQTALGANVLTF TGTGCCAGCAGCCAAACAGCGCTTGGGGCCAACGTCCTGACTTTC
TRBD2 TRBJ2-7 TRBV27 many CASSATGTTYEQYF TGTGCCAGCAGTGCGACCGGGACTACCTACGAGCAGTACTTC
NA TRBJ1-1 TRBV5-1 NA CASSLAQVTEAFF TGCGCCAGCAGCTTGGCCCAGGTGACTGAAGCTTTCTTT
NA TRBJ1-1 TRBV12-3/TRBV12-4 few CASRTGAGDTEAFF TGTGCCAGCAGAACCGGGGCAGGGGACACTGAAGCTTTCTTT
NA TRBJ2-7 TRBV28 few CASSYFPDDYEQYF TGTGCCAGCAGTTACTTCCCTGATGACTACGAGCAGTACTTC
NA TRBJ2-5 TRBV18 many CASSRAQETQYF TGTGCCAGCAGTCGAGCGCAAGAGACCCAGTACTTC